Listed here is a single T cell receptor (beta chain). The target antigen is unknown. Germline V lookup: CDR1 SGHTS, CDR2 YDEGEE. The ends were cut back, 1 base at V and 1 base at J, with 8 bases in the middle. The CDR3 covers 14 residues. Sequenced by immunoSEQ multiplex PCR; TCRdb stores in-frame clones only, minus some. Of around 70,000 clones in the sample, about 90% are singletons; the top ten hold about 8%. The data originate from a study of T cell responses to AZD1222 COVID-19 vaccine. Study results and caveats: Vaccine-related CD4 TCRs covered spike, predominating at 160-218 and 743-854.

The clonotype comes from an adult in good health. This material consisted of peripheral blood, taken on day 0 of AZD1222 vaccination. The chain recombines TRBV5-8 with TRBJ2-5; perhaps TRBD2 as D (5 bases). The CDR3 DNA sequence: TGTGCCAGCAGCTTGCTAGCAGGCCAAGAGACCCAGTACTTC. Encoded protein: CASSLLAGQETQYF.